This T cell receptor (beta chain) was found in a study of spatial heterogeneity in lung cancer. Study as a whole: At a median of about 22 months after resection, follow-up PBMC samples were sequenced when available.

Described time point: blood at routine non-recurrence follow-up after resection. TCRdb recomputed calls from the 5' RACE reads with MiXCR, one row per CDR3 protein. The sample contains about 43,000 distinct CDR3 sequences, roughly 20% of which appear only once. V shed 4 bases, J shed 2 bases, and the junction held 3 bases outside the gene matches. CDR3 length: 14 residues. The germline CDR1 and CDR2 sequences are SGHAT and FQNNGV. This clonotype was counted ten times or more. The chain recombines TRBV11-2 with TRBJ2-7, with 9 nucleotides matching TRBD2. The receptor was derived from a female donor with early-stage non-small cell lung cancer. Material: PBMCs, obtained at follow-up. CDR3 in amino acids: CASSSVAGAYEQYF. CDR3 bases: TGTGCCAGCAGCTCGGTAGCGGGGGCCTACGAGCAGTACTTC.